The 17 T cell receptor beta chains below come from one sample, sequenced in a study of shared clonotypes between healthy human individuals. The table came from immunoSEQ multiplex PCR; TCRdb's copy has only in-frame clones and leaves some out. The table has roughly 1,600,000 clones, less than 99% seen once. Sequencing was done on a sample of naive CD4+ T cells sorted from blood. Stated subset: CD45RA+ positively selected. The source is a man between 25 and 39 years old in good health.

The V and J genes are TRBV6-6 and TRBJ1-4; D possibly corresponds to TRBD1 (6 bases). The CDR3 has 15 amino acids. Per germline, CDR1 MNHNY and CDR2 SVGAGI (reference sequence). The V gene lost 6 bases and the J gene lost 4 bases, with 15 bases spanning the gap. The CDR3 sequence is CASRLPGHHNEKLFF. The CDR3 nucleotides read TGTGCCAGCAGACTTCCGGGACACCATAATGAAAAACTGTTTTTT.

V usage is TRBV11-2 and J usage is TRBJ1-1; D ambiguous. CDR1 and CDR2 from the germline V gene are SGHAT and FQNNGV. The CDR3 spans 13 residues. Trimming pared 5 bases from V and 4 bases from J, leaving 11 bases between. CDR3 loop: CASSPLRGTEAFF. The CDR3 bases are TGTGCCAGCAGCCCCTTACGTGGCACTGAAGCTTTCTTT.

This clone was seen once. The J gene is TRBJ1-2, the V gene TRBV7-2; D is ambiguous. This CDR3 contains 13 residues. Germline V gives CDR1 SGHTA, CDR2 FQGNSA. With 1 base removed from V and 11 bases from J, the gap between germline ends came to 14 bases. CDR3 DNA: TGTGCCAGCAGCTTAGTCGGCCGGTCGGGGTACACCTTC. It is translated as CASSLVGRSGYTF.

The table lists this clone with a few counts. The chain employs TRBV11-3 and TRBJ2-2; TRBD2 matches 8 bases. V lost 5 bases and J lost 4; bases outside the gene matches: 12. Germline lookup yields CDR1 SGHNT and CDR2 YENEEA. CDR3 size: 17 residues. In DNA form, the CDR3 reads TGTGCCAGCAGCCACTGGACTAGCCGGGACGGCACCGGGGAGCTGTTTTTT. It codes for CASSHWTSRDGTGELFF.

This chain connects TRBV27 to TRBJ1-2; D unresolved. V was pared by 9 bases and J by 4 bases, with 15 bases between. The CDR3 extends over 13 amino acids. The germline gives CDR1 MNHEY, CDR2 SMNVEV (reference sequence). CDR3 in DNA: TGTGCCAGTAGAGGCAGCACCCTCTATGGCTACACCTTC. It specifies CASRGSTLYGYTF.

This chain connects TRBV18 to TRBJ2-1; D not resolved. Trimming shortened V by 1 base and J by 14 bases, and 0 bases separated the two germline ends. Germline CDR1 reads KGHSH; CDR2 reads LQKENI. The CDR3 has 8 residues. Written as DNA, the CDR3 is TGTGCCAGCTCACCACAGTTCTTC. Protein sequence: CASSPQFF.

This chain uses TRBV5-1 with TRBJ2-7; the match to TRBD2 covers 13 bases. Trimming cost V 8 bases and J 5 bases; bases outside gene matches: 4. The length of the CDR3 is 13 residues. The germline V gene encodes CDR1 SGHRS and CDR2 YFSETQ. CDR3 loop: CASGTSGNNEQYF. The CDR3 DNA reads TGCGCCAGTGGGACTAGCGGGAATAACGAGCAGTACTTC.

This chain joins TRBV7-3 and TRBJ2-7, with TRBD1 matching over 7 bases. Trimming removed 5 bases from V and 2 bases from J; junction bases left unmatched: 9. This CDR3 comprises 15 residues. Germline V gives CDR1 SGHTA, CDR2 FQGTGA. Here the CDR3 DNA reads TGTGCCAGCAGCCCTAGACAGGGTTATCCCTACGAGCAGTACTTC. Translating it yields CASSPRQGYPYEQYF.

V usage is TRBV7-2 and J usage is TRBJ2-5, with 7 positions matching TRBD2. The V segment lost 5 bases and the J segment 1 base; nucleotides outside the gene matches: 16. The germline V gene has CDR1 SGHTA and CDR2 FQGNSA. CDR3 length equals 18 residues. The CDR3 here is CASSPSGAASGTQETQYF. The CDR3 DNA reads TGTGCCAGCAGCCCTAGTGGGGCGGCTAGCGGAACCCAAGAGACCCAGTACTTC.

V gene TRBV6-5 combines with J gene TRBJ2-3; D gene unclear. V shed 6 bases and J shed 1 base, with 8 bases lying between them. The CDR3 covers 13 residues. Looked up from germline, CDR1 is MNHEY and CDR2 is SVGAGI. CDR3 protein: CASSHDRTDTQYF. The DNA of the CDR3 is TGTGCCAGCAGCCACGACCGCACAGATACGCAGTATTTT.

The rearrangement joins TRBV29-1 to TRBJ2-7; 10 nucleotides agree with TRBD2. Germline loops: CDR1 SQVTM, CDR2 ANQGSEA. The CDR3 length is 16 residues. J was trimmed by 3 bases and V by 0 bases; bases with no gene match: 8. The CDR3 loop is CSVEDRTSGLGYEQYF. The DNA for the CDR3 is TGCAGCGTTGAAGATCGGACTAGCGGTCTTGGCTACGAGCAGTACTTC.

V and J are TRBV4-3 and TRBJ2-2; TRBD2 might be the D (6 bases). This CDR3 has 16 amino acids. CDR1 and CDR2 (germline): LGHNA, YSLEER. The V end lost 4 bases, the J end lost 4 bases, and 16 bases lay between the germline ends. The CDR3: CASSLLTGVPTGELFF. In DNA, the CDR3 is TGCGCCAGCAGCCTCCTCACGGGAGTTCCCACCGGGGAGCTGTTTTTT.

The V call is TRBV18, the J call TRBJ2-3, with 8 bases lining up with TRBD2. The CDR3 is 16 amino acids. Germline-derived CDR1 and CDR2 are KGHSH and LQKENI. V dropped 1 base and J dropped 2; count of bases not matched to a gene: 5. DNA for the CDR3: TGTGCCAGCTCACCACTTCCGACTAGCGACACAGATACGCAGTATTTT. It translates to CASSPLPTSDTDTQYF. Looking up the rest from reference TRBV18 and TRBJ2-3 gives the full variable domain: NAGVMQNPRHLVRRRGQEARLRCSPMKGHSHVYWYRQLPEEGLKFMVYLQKENIIDESGMPKERFSAEFPKEGPSILRIQQVVRGDSAAYFCASSPLPTSDTDTQYFGPGTRLTVL.

The chain couples TRBV7-7 to TRBJ2-3; 10 bases are shared with TRBD1. The junction had 2 bases not matched to a gene; V was cut back by 4 bases and J by 1 base. The length of the CDR3 is 15 residues. In germline, CDR1 is SSHAT, CDR2 FNYEAQ (reference sequence). CDR3 DNA: TGTGCCAGCAGCTCGGGACAGGGGCGCACAGATACGCAGTATTTT. Its protein is CASSSGQGRTDTQYF.

Concerning this clone itself: The sample contains more than one DNA sequence encoding this CDR3. The chain employs TRBV18 and TRBJ2-5; D remains unclear. Per the germline V gene, CDR1 is KGHSH and CDR2 is LQKENI. V lost 2 bases and J 2 bases, leaving 3 bases between the germline ends. The CDR3 extends over 12 amino acids. The CDR3: CASSPVQETQYF. CDR3 nucleotides: TGTGCCAGCTCACCAGTTCAAGAGACCCAGTACTTC.

The genes are TRBV15 and TRBJ2-5; the match to TRBD2 covers 9 bases. J lost 3 bases, V lost 1 base, and 6 bases had no gene match. CDR3 length: 16 amino acids. CDR1 LNHNV and CDR2 YYDKDF come from the germline V gene (reference sequence). The CDR3: CATSRGGTSRKETQYF. CDR3 DNA sequence: TGTGCCACCAGCAGAGGTGGGACTAGCAGGAAAGAGACCCAGTACTTC.

Concerning this clone itself: Distinct nucleotide sequences in the sample also encode this CDR3. The chain has TRBV5-1 and TRBJ1-5; no definite D call. V was clipped by 0 bases and J by 0 bases, with 7 bases between them. The germline CDR1 and CDR2 sequences are SGHRS and YFSETQ. This CDR3 contains 15 residues. Written as DNA, the CDR3 is TGCGCCAGCAGCTTGGGAGGGAATAGCAATCAGCCCCAGCATTTT. It encodes CASSLGGNSNQPQHF.